This TCR beta chain came from a study of spatial heterogeneity in lung cancer. Study conclusions and caveats: Higher tumor mutation counts went along with higher counts of expanded intratumoral alpha and beta TCRs. As ubiquitous and regional nonsynonymous mutations varied, counts of ubiquitous and regional expanded TCRs tracked them, respectively.

As to time point: sample taken at primary tumor resection. The donors were 70 or so patients with non-small cell lung cancer that was early-stage and untreated. Whole RNA was taken from tumor, nontumor lung or frozen PBMC; it was then sequenced unsorted. The germline V and J ends were trimmed by 6 bases and 6 bases, with 14 bases remaining between them. In germline, CDR1 is MDHEN, CDR2 SYDVKM. This CDR3 comprises 14 residues. This clonotype is judged large (0.1 to 1%). What it binds is unknown. Every TCR cDNA molecule bore its own unique molecular identifier. MiXCR, applied by TCRdb to the 5' RACE reads, yields one record per CDR3 protein. The table includes roughly 2,500 distinct CDR3 sequences, 20% to 25% detected once.

The V gene is TRBV28, the J gene TRBJ1-4; possibly TRBD1 for D (5 bases). The source was lung tumor tissue, collected at surgery. The receptor comes from a male donor with early-stage non-small cell lung cancer. DNA of the CDR3: TGTGCCAGCAGCTGGACGGGGGGGGATGAAAAACTGTTTTTT. It codes for CASSWTGGDEKLFF. Using reference TRBV28 and TRBJ1-4 for the parts outside the CDR3, the full variable domain is DVKVTQSSRYLVKRTGEKVFLECVQDMDHENMFWYRQDPGLGLRLIYFSYDVKMKEKGDIPEGYSVSREKKERFSLILESASTNQTSMYLCASSWTGGDEKLFFGSGTQLSVL.